What follows are 17 T cell receptor beta chains derived from one specimen sequenced in a study of shared clonotypes between healthy human individuals. The assay was immunoSEQ multiplex PCR, and TCRdb's table has in-frame clones only and misses some. The table has about 1 million clones, approximately 80% seen once. Sequencing input: memory CD4+ T cells from PBMCs. Noted subset: CD45RA-negative fraction. The receptors were sampled from a man aged 18 to 29 in good health. Some clones in this sample may be carry-over from other donors' samples.

The V call is TRBV5-1, the J call TRBJ2-1; 11 nucleotides agree with TRBD2. The germline gives CDR1 SGHRS, CDR2 YFSETQ. The CDR3 runs 13 residues. V was clipped by 0 bases and J by 14 bases; unmatched bases: 4. CDR3 coding DNA: TGCGCCAGCAGCTTGGAGACTAGCGGGACAAAGTTCTTC. This sequence encodes CASSLETSGTKFF.

This chain joins TRBV9 and TRBJ2-7; D unresolved. The CDR3 consists of 14 residues. The V gene's germline CDR1 is SGDLS and CDR2 YYNGEE. Trimming took 2 bases from V and 4 from J, leaving 13 bases between them. The CDR3 here is CASSVGYSPYEQYF. CDR3 DNA sequence: TGTGCCAGCAGCGTGGGTTACTCGCCTTACGAGCAGTACTTC.

The chain links TRBV4-3 to TRBJ2-5; 9 bases line up with TRBD1. Germline CDR1 reads LGHNA; CDR2 reads YSLEER. Trimming took 0 bases from V and 4 from J; bases not matched to a gene: 3. The CDR3 totals 15 residues. The CDR3 sequence is CASSQEGQGGETQYF. CDR3 DNA sequence: TGCGCCAGCAGCCAAGAGGGACAGGGTGGAGAGACCCAGTACTTC.

The V gene is TRBV19, the J gene TRBJ2-3, with D possibly being TRBD2 (6 bases). V was cut by 5 bases and J by 4 bases, with 16 bases left in between. From germline, CDR1 is LNHDA and CDR2 SQIVND (reference sequence). This CDR3 comprises 15 residues. CDR3 sequence: CASSVSPSGADTQYF. CDR3 coding DNA: TGTGCCAGTAGTGTCTCCCCCTCGGGGGCAGATACGCAGTATTTT.

The gene calls are TRBV28 and TRBJ1-5; perhaps TRBD1 as D (6 bases). The V end was cut by 5 bases, the J end by 2 bases, with 31 bases between. This CDR3 spans 21 amino acids. The germline V gene has CDR1 MDHEN and CDR2 SYDVKM. The DNA for the CDR3 is TGTGCCAGCAGTCCCCGTTTTAGACAGGAGGAGGTTTATGGACGCAATCAGCCCCAGCATTTT. This sequence encodes CASSPRFRQEEVYGRNQPQHF.

This clone was recorded a few times. This chain joins TRBV21-1 and TRBJ2-1; the table's D call TRBD1 went unverified against the DNA. TRBV21-1 is a listed pseudogene. This CDR3 has 12 amino acids. The chain's CDR3 is CASIDRANEQFF. As DNA, the CDR3 is TGTGCCAGCATAGACAGGGCCAATGAGCAGTTCTTC.

This clone was counted a few times. This CDR3 is CASSFDSMNTEAFF. The CDR3, as DNA: TGTGCCAGCAGCTTTGACAGCATGAACACTGAAGCTTTCTTT. J is TRBJ1-1 and V is TRBV7-2; D may be TRBD1 (5 bases). This CDR3 region has 14 residues. The ends were cut back, 3 bases at V and 0 bases at J, with 8 bases in the middle. From germline, CDR1 is SGHTA and CDR2 FQGNSA.

Of note for this clone: Just one base apart from a much larger clone, this may be a read error. The chain is built from TRBV27 and TRBJ1-2; tentative D call: TRBD1 (6 bases). V shed 5 bases and J shed 2 bases, with 12 bases lying between them. Germline loops: CDR1 MNHEY, CDR2 SMNVEV (reference sequence). The CDR3 is 14 amino acids. In nucleotides, the CDR3 is TGTGCCAGCAGTCCCGGGACACGGAACTATGGCTACACCTTC. Translating gives CASSPGTRNYGYTF.

This chain uses TRBV19 with TRBJ2-7, with 12 bases aligning to TRBD2. The ends lost 5 bases at V and 7 bases at J; junction bases unmatched: 9. Germline values: CDR1 LNHDA, CDR2 SQIVND (reference sequence). There are 15 residues in the CDR3. The CDR3 is CASSAGTSGLGEQYF. In DNA form, the CDR3 reads TGTGCCAGTAGTGCCGGGACTAGCGGGCTTGGAGAGCAGTACTTC. Full variable domain (outside the CDR3, taken from reference TRBV19 and TRBJ2-7): DGGITQSPKYLFRKEGQNVTLSCEQNLNHDAMYWYRQDPGQGLRLIYYSQIVNDFQKGDIAEGYSVSREKKESFPLTVTSAQKNPTAFYLCASSAGTSGLGEQYFGPGTRLTVT.

The CDR3 is CASSVGRAGASDTQYF. CDR3 sequence (DNA): TGTGCCAGCAGCGTAGGTAGAGCGGGAGCCTCAGATACGCAGTATTTT. The V and J genes are TRBV9 and TRBJ2-3, with TRBD2 identical over 8 bases. In germline, CDR1 is SGDLS, CDR2 YYNGEE. The CDR3 consists of 16 residues. The V segment lost 0 bases and the J segment 4 bases; nucleotides outside the gene matches: 7.

The V call is TRBV27, the J call TRBJ2-7, with TRBD1 matching over 7 bases. V dropped 5 bases and J dropped 3; count of bases not matched to a gene: 7. CDR3 length: 14 amino acids. Germline V gene data show CDR1 as MNHEY and CDR2 as SMNVEV (reference sequence). The CDR3: CASSPNRGDYEQYF. The CDR3 nucleotides are TGTGCCAGCAGTCCCAACAGGGGCGACTACGAGCAGTACTTC.

V gene TRBV4-2 combines with J gene TRBJ2-4; 10 positions agree with TRBD1. The trim removed 4 bases at V and 7 bases at J, leaving 7 bases unmatched. CDR3 length: 15 amino acids. CDR1 is LGHNA, CDR2 YNFKEQ, per germline. CDR3 sequence reads: CASSLGGTGDNIQYF. The DNA for the CDR3 is TGTGCCAGCAGCCTAGGAGGGACAGGGGATAACATTCAGTACTTC.

This chain joins TRBV4-2 and TRBJ1-1; D gene ambiguous. Germline V gene data show CDR1 as LGHNA and CDR2 as YNFKEQ. Between the trimmed V and J ends, which lost 4 bases and 2 bases, there was a span of 11 bases. The CDR3 spans 14 residues. CDR3 sequence (DNA): TGTGCCAGCAGCCTTACTCAGGTTAACACTGAAGCTTTCTTT. Translated: CASSLTQVNTEAFF.

The chain carries TRBV9 and TRBJ2-2; D gene unclear. V gave up 1 base and J gave up 3 bases, with 4 bases separating them. This CDR3 has 13 residues. Germline loops: CDR1 SGDLS, CDR2 YYNGEE. CDR3 in DNA: TGTGCCAGCAGCGTACTCGACACCGGGGAGCTGTTTTTT. Its protein product is CASSVLDTGELFF.

The CDR3 sequence is CASSLPRLSSYNEQFF. CDR3 DNA: TGTGCCAGCAGCTTACCCCGACTGAGCTCCTACAATGAGCAGTTCTTC. The rearrangement links TRBV11-2 to TRBJ2-1; D is unresolved. The V gene lost 2 bases and the J gene lost 0 bases, with 11 bases spanning the gap. The CDR3 extends over 16 amino acids. Germline V gene lookup returns CDR1 SGHAT and CDR2 FQNNGV.

This clone was recorded only once. The chain employs TRBV5-1 and TRBJ2-2; D unclear. The CDR3 length is 14 residues. V lost 4 bases to trimming and J lost 3 bases, with 10 bases between them. The germline V gene encodes CDR1 SGHRS and CDR2 YFSETQ. The CDR3 sequence is CASSLTAYTGELFF. The CDR3 nucleotides are TGCGCCAGCAGCCTCACAGCCTACACCGGGGAGCTGTTTTTT.

The V call is TRBV18, the J call TRBJ2-7; weak D call: TRBD1 (5 bases). Trimming removed 5 bases at V and 5 bases at J, with 10 bases between. The CDR3 extends over 12 amino acids. From germline, CDR1 is KGHSH and CDR2 LQKENI. CDR3 in amino acids: CASSGQGNEQYF. CDR3 bases: TGTGCCAGCTCAGGGCAGGGAAACGAGCAGTACTTC.